This T cell receptor beta chain is from a study of blood T cell repertoires in COVID-19. Profiling relied on immunoSEQ multiplex PCR, and the TCRdb table lists in-frame clones only, not all of them. The sample has about 270,000 clones; approximately 86% are singletons. Input material: peripheral blood. The source of this sequence is a woman aged 50 to 60 with active or convalescent COVID-19.

CDR3 sequence reads: CASSPPYPFTGDGYTF. The CDR3 DNA reads TGTGCCAGCAGTCCACCATACCCCTTCACAGGGGATGGCTACACCTTC. The chain links TRBV28 to TRBJ1-2; the match to TRBD1 covers 7 bases. CDR3 size: 16 residues. V lost 5 bases, J lost 6 bases, and 15 bases stayed unmatched. Germline CDR1 is MDHEN and CDR2 is SYDVKM.